The 8 T cell receptor beta chains in this list originate from one sample, sequenced in a study of early T cells in non-severe SARS-CoV-2 infection. Using its own MiXCR run on the 5' RACE reads, TCRdb lists one record per CDR3 protein. The sample has over 60,000 distinct CDR3 sequences; around 12% are singletons. The sequencing used whole blood, collected at baseline. The receptors shown here come from an adult who was a healthcare worker with PCR-confirmed SARS-CoV-2 infection or an uninfected control (not recorded which).

This clonotype was recorded at least ten times. This chain joins TRBV7-9 and TRBJ2-7; D may be TRBD2 (6 bases). Trimming cost V 5 bases and J 4 bases, with 12 bases left between them. Germline V CDR1 and CDR2: SEHNR, FQNEAQ (reference sequence). This CDR3 region has 13 residues. CDR3 loop: CASSPGTHYEQYF. The DNA for the CDR3 is TGTGCCAGCAGCCCCGGGACTCATTACGAGCAGTACTTC.

This clonotype was found a few times. The chain employs TRBV11-2 and TRBJ2-7; 7 nucleotides match TRBD2. CDR1 is SGHAT, CDR2 FQNNGV, per germline. The CDR3 is 14 residues long. The V and J ends lost 2 bases and 6 bases, in that order; junction bases with no gene match: 7. Written as DNA, the CDR3 is TGTGCCAGCAGCTTAATCGGTCCGGGAGGCGAGCAGTACTTC. It yields the protein CASSLIGPGGEQYF.

There are many counts of this clonotype. The chain uses TRBV11-2 and TRBJ2-3; unclear D gene. CDR3 length equals 14 residues. The germline V gene encodes CDR1 SGHAT and CDR2 FQNNGV. V lost 0 bases and J lost 3, with 7 bases in between. CDR3 DNA sequence: TGTGCCAGCAGCTTAGATGGCGGAACAGATACGCAGTATTTT. Encoded protein: CASSLDGGTDTQYF.

The chain carries TRBV28 and TRBJ1-2, with 7 nucleotides matching TRBD1. This CDR3 contains 13 residues. V was clipped by 6 bases and J by 1 base; unmatched bases: 2. The germline gives CDR1 MDHEN, CDR2 SYDVKM. CDR3 sequence (DNA): TGTGCCAGCAGCGACAGGGATAACTATGGCTACACCTTC. It encodes CASSDRDNYGYTF.

The chain employs TRBV25-1 and TRBJ2-7, with D possibly TRBD2 on 5 matching bases. Germline CDR1 reads MGHDK; CDR2 reads SYGVNS. The V gene lost 1 base and the J gene lost 1 base, with 8 bases spanning the gap. The CDR3 extends over 14 amino acids. Here the CDR3 DNA reads TGTGCCAGCAGTGAATTAAGGACTTCCTACGAGCAGTACTTC. It is translated as CASSELRTSYEQYF.

The rearrangement links TRBV4-2 to TRBJ1-4; D uncertain. The CDR3 covers 19 residues. V gave up 0 bases and J gave up 3 bases, with 20 bases separating them. CDR1 is LGHNA, CDR2 YNFKEQ, per germline. For the CDR3, the DNA is TGTGCCAGCAGCCAAGATCATTGGACCGTCAATCCAGCTAATGAAAAACTGTTTTTT. The encoded protein is CASSQDHWTVNPANEKLFF.

The sample holds a few counts of this clonotype. The chain is built from TRBV12-3 or TRBV12-4 and TRBJ1-2, with D perhaps matching TRBD1 (6 bases). CDR3 size: 16 residues. Trimming took 3 bases from V and 7 from J, leaving 21 bases between them. The CDR3 spells CASSFWGARLSSGYTF. CDR3 coding DNA: TGTGCCAGCAGTTTTTGGGGGGCCCGGCTATCGTCTGGCTACACCTTC.

This clonotype showed up many times. This rearrangement joins TRBV7-3 to TRBJ1-5; no clear D gene. Germline lookup yields CDR1 SGHTA and CDR2 FQGTGA. Deletions cut 0 bases from V and 5 bases from J, with 5 bases between. The CDR3 is 13 amino acids. The CDR3 loop reads CASSLTADQPQHF. The CDR3 DNA is TGTGCCAGCAGCTTAACGGCTGATCAGCCCCAGCATTTT.